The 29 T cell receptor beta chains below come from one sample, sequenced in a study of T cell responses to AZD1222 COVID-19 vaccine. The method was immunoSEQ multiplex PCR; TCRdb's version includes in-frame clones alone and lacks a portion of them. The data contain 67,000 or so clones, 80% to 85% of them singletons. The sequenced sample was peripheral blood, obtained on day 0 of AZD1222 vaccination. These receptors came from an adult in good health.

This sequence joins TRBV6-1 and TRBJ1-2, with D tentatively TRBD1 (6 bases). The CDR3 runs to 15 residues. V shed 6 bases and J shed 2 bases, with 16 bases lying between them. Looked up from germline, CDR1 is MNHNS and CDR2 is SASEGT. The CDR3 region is CASREGHRINYGYTF. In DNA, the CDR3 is TGTGCCAGCAGGGAGGGACACCGTATAAACTATGGCTACACCTTC.

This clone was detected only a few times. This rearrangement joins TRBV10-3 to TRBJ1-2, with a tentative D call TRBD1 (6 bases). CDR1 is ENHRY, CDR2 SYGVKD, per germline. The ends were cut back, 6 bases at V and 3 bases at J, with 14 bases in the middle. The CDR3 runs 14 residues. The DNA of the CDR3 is TGTGCCATCAGGCGAGGACAGCTAGACTATGGCTACACCTTC. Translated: CAIRRGQLDYGYTF.

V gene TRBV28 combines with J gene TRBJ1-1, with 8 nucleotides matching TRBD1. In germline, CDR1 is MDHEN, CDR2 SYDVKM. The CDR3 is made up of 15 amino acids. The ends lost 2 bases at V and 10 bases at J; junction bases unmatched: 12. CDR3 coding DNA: TGTGCCAGCAGTTTACAGGGGGCGCATCGTCTTGGAGCTTTCTTT. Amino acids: CASSLQGAHRLGAFF.

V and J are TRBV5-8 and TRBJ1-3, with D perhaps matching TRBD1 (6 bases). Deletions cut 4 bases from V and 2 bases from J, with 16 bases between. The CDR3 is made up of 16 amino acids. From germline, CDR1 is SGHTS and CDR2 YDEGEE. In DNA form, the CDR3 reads TGTGCCAGCAGCCCGGAACAGGGCGTCGCTGGAAACACCATATATTTT. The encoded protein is CASSPEQGVAGNTIYF. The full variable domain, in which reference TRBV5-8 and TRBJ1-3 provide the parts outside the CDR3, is EAGVTQSPTHLIKTRGQQATLRCSPISGHTSVYWYQQALGLGLQFLLWYDEGEERNRGNFPPRFSGRQFPNYSSELNVNALELEDSALYLCASSPEQGVAGNTIYFGEGSWLTVV.

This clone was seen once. DNA for the CDR3: TGTGCCATCAGTGACAGTTCTAACTATGGCTACACCTTC. It yields the protein CAISDSSNYGYTF. The genes are TRBV10-3 and TRBJ1-2, with unresolved D. V was shortened by 3 bases and J by 0 bases, with 5 bases between the two germline ends. The CDR3 spans 13 residues. Germline V gene sequence: CDR1 ENHRY, CDR2 SYGVKD.

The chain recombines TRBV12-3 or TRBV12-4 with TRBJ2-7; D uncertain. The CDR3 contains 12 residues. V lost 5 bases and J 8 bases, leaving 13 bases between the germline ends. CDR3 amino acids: CASSPLRGKQYF. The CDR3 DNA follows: TGTGCCAGCAGTCCCCTCCGAGGCAAGCAGTACTTC.

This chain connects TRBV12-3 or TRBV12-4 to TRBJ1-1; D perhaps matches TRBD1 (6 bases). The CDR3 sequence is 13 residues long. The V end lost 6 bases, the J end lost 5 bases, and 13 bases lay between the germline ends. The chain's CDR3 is CASRPSQGTEAFF. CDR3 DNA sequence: TGTGCCAGCAGACCGAGTCAGGGGACTGAAGCTTTCTTT.

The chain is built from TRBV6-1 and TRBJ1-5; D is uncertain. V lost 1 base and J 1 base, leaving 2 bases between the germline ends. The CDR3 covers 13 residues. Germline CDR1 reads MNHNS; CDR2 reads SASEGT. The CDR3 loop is CASSEVSNQPQHF. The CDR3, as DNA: TGTGCCAGCAGTGAAGTGAGCAATCAGCCCCAGCATTTT.

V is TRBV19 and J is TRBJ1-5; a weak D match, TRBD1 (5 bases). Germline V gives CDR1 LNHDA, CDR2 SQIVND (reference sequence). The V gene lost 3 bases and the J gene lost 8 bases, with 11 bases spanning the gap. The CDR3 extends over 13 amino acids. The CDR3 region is CASSMGMGEPQHF. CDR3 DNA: TGTGCCAGTAGTATGGGTATGGGGGAGCCCCAGCATTTT. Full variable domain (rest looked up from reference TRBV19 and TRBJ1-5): DGGITQSPKYLFRKEGQNVTLSCEQNLNHDAMYWYRQDPGQGLRLIYYSQIVNDFQKGDIAEGYSVSREKKESFPLTVTSAQKNPTAFYLCASSMGMGEPQHFGDGTRLSIL.

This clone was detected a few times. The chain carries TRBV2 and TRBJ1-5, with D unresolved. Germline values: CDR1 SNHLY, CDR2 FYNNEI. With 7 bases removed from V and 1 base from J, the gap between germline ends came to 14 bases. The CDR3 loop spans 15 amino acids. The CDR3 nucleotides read TGTGCCAGCACGGGCGGTTCTAACAGCAATCAGCCCCAGCATTTT. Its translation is CASTGGSNSNQPQHF.

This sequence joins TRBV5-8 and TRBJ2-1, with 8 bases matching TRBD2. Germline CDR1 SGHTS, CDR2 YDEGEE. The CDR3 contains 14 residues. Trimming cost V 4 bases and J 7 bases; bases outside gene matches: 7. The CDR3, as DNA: TGTGCCAGCAGCAGGGGATCTAGCGGGAATGAGCAGTTCTTC. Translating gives CASSRGSSGNEQFF.

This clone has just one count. This CDR3 reads CASSQLPLAPDTQYF. In nucleotides, the CDR3 is TGTGCCAGCAGCCAATTGCCCCTAGCCCCCGATACGCAGTATTTT. This rearrangement joins TRBV5-4 to TRBJ2-3, with D maybe TRBD2 (5 bases). The V end lost 4 bases, the J end lost 6 bases, and 18 bases lay between the germline ends. Germline V gene data show CDR1 as SGHNT and CDR2 as YYREEE (reference sequence). The CDR3 is 15 residues long.

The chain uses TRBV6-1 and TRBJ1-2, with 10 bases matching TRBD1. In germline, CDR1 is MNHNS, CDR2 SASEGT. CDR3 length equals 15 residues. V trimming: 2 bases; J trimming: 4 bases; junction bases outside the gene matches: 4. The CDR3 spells CASSEPGQGSYGYTF. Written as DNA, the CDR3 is TGTGCCAGCAGTGAACCGGGACAGGGGAGCTATGGCTACACCTTC.

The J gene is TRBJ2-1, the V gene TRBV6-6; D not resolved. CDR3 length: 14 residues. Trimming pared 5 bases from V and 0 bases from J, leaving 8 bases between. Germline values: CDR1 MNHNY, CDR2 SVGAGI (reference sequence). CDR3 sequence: CASSNPSSYNEQFF. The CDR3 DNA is TGTGCCAGCAGTAACCCGAGCTCCTACAATGAGCAGTTCTTC.

This CDR3 is CASSIGSGPGNYGYTF. CDR3 sequence (DNA): TGTGCCAGCAGTATAGGGTCGGGGCCCGGAAACTATGGCTACACCTTC. The chain has TRBV7-3 and TRBJ1-2, with TRBD1 as a possible D gene (5 bases). Trimming shortened V by 6 bases and J by 2 bases, and 19 bases separated the two germline ends. CDR1 SGHTA and CDR2 FQGTGA come from the germline V gene. The CDR3 extends over 16 amino acids.

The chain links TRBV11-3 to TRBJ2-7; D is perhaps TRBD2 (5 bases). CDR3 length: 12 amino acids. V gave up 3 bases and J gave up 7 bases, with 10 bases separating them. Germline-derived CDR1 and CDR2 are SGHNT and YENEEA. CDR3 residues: CASSLGSGEQYF. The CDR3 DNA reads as TGTGCCAGCAGCTTGGGCTCGGGGGAGCAGTACTTC.

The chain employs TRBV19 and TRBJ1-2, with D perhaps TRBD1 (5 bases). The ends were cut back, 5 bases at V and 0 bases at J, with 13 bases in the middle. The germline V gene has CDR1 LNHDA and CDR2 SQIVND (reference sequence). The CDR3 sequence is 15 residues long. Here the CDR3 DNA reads TGTGCCAGTAGTCCCGGGACCGGGGCTAACTATGGCTACACCTTC. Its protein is CASSPGTGANYGYTF.

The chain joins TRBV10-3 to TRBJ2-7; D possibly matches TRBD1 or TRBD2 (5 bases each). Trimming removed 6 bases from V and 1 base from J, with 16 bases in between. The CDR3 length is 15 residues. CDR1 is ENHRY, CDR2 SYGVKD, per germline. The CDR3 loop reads CAIRAGTEESYEQYF. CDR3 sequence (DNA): TGTGCCATCAGGGCTGGGACGGAGGAATCCTACGAGCAGTACTTC.

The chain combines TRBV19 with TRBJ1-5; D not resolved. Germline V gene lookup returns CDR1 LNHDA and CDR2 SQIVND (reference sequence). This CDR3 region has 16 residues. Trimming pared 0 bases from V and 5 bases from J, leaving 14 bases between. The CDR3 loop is CASSIETSRSDQPQHF. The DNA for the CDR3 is TGTGCCAGTAGTATAGAGACATCAAGGAGCGATCAGCCCCAGCATTTT. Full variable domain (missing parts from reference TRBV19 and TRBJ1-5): DGGITQSPKYLFRKEGQNVTLSCEQNLNHDAMYWYRQDPGQGLRLIYYSQIVNDFQKGDIAEGYSVSREKKESFPLTVTSAQKNPTAFYLCASSIETSRSDQPQHFGDGTRLSIL.

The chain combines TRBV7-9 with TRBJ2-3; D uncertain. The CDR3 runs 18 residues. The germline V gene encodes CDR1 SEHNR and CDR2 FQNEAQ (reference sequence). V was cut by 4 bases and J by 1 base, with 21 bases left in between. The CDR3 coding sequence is TGTGCCAGCAGCTCGGGCCCGTGGTATCAAGTGGGCACAGATACGCAGTATTTT. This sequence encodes CASSSGPWYQVGTDTQYF.

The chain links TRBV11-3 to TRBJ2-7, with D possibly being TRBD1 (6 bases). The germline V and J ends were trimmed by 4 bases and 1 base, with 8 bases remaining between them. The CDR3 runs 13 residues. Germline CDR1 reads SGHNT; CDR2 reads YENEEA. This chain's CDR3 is CASSSTGSYEQYF. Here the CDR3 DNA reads TGTGCCAGCAGCTCCACAGGGTCCTACGAGCAGTACTTC.

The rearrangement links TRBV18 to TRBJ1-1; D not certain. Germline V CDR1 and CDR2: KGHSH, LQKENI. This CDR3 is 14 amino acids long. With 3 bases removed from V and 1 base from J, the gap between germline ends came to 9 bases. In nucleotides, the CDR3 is TGTGCCAGCTCACCCACCTTCCAGAACACTGAAGCTTTCTTT. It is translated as CASSPTFQNTEAFF.

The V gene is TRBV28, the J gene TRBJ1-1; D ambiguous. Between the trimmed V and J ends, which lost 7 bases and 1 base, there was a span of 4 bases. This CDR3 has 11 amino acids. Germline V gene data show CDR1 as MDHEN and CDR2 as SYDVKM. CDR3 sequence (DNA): TGTGCCAGCACATGGAACACTGAAGCTTTCTTT. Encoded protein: CASTWNTEAFF. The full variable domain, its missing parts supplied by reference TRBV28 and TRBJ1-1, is DVKVTQSSRYLVKRTGEKVFLECVQDMDHENMFWYRQDPGLGLRLIYFSYDVKMKEKGDIPEGYSVSREKKERFSLILESASTNQTSMYLCASTWNTEAFFGQGTRLTVV.

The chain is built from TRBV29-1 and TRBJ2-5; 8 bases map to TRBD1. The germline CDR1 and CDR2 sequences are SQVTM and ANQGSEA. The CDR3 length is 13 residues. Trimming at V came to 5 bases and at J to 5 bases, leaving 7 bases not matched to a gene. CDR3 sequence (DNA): TGCAGCGTTAAACAGGGGGGTCGTGAGACCCAGTACTTC. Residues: CSVKQGGRETQYF.

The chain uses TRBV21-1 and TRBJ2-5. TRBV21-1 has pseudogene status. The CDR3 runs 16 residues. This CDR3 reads CASSKRDGKYQETQYF. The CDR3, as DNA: TGTGCCAGCAGCAAACGGGACGGGAAGTACCAAGAGACCCAGTACTTC.

The CDR3 loop reads CADGQGPSRGGNEQFF. For the CDR3, the DNA is TGTGCCGACGGACAGGGACCGTCCAGGGGGGGCAATGAGCAGTTCTTC. The V call is TRBV21-1, the J call TRBJ2-1; the table names TRBD1, a call not compared with the DNA. TRBV21-1 is flagged as a pseudogene. CDR3 size: 16 residues.

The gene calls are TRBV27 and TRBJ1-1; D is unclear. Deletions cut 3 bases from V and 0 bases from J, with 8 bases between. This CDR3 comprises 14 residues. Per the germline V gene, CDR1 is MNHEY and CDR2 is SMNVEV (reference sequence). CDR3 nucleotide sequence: TGTGCCAGCAGTTTTCCCCGCATGAACACTGAAGCTTTCTTT. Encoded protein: CASSFPRMNTEAFF.

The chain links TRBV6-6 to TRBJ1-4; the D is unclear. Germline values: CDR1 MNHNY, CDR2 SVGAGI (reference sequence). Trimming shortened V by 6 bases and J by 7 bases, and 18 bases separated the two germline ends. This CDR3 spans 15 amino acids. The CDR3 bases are TGTGCCAGCAGCTGGCTAGCGCAAGCCGGTGAAAAACTGTTTTTT. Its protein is CASSWLAQAGEKLFF.

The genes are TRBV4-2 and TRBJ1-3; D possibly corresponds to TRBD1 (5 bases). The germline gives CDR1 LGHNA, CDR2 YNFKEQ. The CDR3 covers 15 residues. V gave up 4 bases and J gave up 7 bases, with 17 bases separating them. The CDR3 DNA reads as TGTGCCAGCAGCCCGGCACAGGATTTTAGCAACACCATATATTTT. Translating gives CASSPAQDFSNTIYF.